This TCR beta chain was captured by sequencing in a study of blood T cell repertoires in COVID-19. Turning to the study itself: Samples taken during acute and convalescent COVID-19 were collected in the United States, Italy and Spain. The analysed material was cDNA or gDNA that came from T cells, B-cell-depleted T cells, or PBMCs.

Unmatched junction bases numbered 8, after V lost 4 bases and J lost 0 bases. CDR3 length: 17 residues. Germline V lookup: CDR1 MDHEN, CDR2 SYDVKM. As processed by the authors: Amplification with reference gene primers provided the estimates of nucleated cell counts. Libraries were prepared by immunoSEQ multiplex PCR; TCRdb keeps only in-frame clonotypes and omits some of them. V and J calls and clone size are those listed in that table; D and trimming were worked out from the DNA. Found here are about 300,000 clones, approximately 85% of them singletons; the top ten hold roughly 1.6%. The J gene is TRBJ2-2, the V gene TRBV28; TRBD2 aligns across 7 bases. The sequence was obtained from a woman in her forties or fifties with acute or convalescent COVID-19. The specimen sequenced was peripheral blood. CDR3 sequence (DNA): TGTGCCAGCAGTTCGTTCCGGGACTACTCGAACACCGGGGAGCTGTTTTTT. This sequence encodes CASSSFRDYSNTGELFF.